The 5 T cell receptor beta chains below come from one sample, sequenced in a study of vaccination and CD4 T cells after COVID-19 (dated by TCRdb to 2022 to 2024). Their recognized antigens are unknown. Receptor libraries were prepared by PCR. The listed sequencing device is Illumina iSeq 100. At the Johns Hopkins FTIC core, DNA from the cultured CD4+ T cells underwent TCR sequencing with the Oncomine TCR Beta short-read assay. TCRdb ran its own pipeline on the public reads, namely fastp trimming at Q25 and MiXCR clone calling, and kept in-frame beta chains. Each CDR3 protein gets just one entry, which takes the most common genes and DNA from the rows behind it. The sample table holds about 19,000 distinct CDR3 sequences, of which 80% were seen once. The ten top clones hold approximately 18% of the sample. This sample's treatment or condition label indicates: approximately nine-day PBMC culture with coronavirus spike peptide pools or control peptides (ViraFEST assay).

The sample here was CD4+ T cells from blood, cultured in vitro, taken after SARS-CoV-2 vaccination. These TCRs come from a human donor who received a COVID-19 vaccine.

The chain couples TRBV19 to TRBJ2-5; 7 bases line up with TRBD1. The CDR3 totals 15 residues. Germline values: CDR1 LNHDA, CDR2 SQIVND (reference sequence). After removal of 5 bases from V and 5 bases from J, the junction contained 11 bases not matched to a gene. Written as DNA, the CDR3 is TGTGCCAGTAGTGCACGACAGGGATCGGGGGAGACCCAGTACTTC. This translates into CASSARQGSGETQYF.

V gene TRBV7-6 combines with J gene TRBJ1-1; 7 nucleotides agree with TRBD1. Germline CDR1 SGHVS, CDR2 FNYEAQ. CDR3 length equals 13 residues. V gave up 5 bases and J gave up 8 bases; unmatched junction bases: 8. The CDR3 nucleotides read TGTGCCAGCAGCCCCCAATTGACAGGGGAAGCTTTCTTT. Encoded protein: CASSPQLTGEAFF.

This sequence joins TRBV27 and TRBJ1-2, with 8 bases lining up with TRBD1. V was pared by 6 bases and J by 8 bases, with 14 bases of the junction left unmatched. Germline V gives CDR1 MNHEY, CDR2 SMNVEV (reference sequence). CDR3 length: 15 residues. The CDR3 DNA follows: TGTGCCAGCAGCCATTCTTTGGACAGGGAGGGAGGCTACACCTTC. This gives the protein CASSHSLDREGGYTF.

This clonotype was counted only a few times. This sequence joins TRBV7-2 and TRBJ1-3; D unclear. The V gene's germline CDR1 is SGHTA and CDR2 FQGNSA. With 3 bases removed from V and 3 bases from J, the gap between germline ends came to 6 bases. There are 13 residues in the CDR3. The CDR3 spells CASSLTNGNTIYF. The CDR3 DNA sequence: TGTGCCAGCAGCTTGACTAATGGAAACACCATATATTTT.

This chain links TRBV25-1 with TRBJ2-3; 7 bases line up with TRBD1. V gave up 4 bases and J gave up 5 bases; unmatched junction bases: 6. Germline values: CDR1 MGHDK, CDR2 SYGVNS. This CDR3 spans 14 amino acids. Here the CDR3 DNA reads TGTGCCAGCAGTGGACAGGGAATACAAGATACGCAGTATTTT. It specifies CASSGQGIQDTQYF.